The clone carrying this T cell receptor beta chain has only one observation. Its target is not known. The CDR3 is made up of 14 amino acids. Germline V gene data show CDR1 as MGHDK and CDR2 as SYGVNS. The V gene lost 8 bases and the J gene lost 0 bases, with 10 bases spanning the gap. The TCR beta cDNA libraries carried unique molecular identifiers. MiXCR, run by TCRdb on the PCR reads, gives a single entry per CDR3 protein. This sample has hundreds of thousands of distinct CDR3 sequences; 55% to 60% occur once, and the top ten carry approximately 10%. This sample is part of a study of post-analysis software for immune sequencing data. On the study more broadly: Multiple sclerosis in the patients followed relapsing-remitting, secondary progressive and progressive-relapsing courses.

Study-wide findings and caveats: Higher frequency in patients than in controls was seen for five TRBV segments, with TRBV5-6, TRBV5-1 and TRBV20-1 among them. Versus controls, multiple sclerosis patients showed significantly lower diversity (normalized Chao1).

The clonotype was recovered from a girl aged 2-9 years with multiple sclerosis. The gene calls are TRBV25-1 and TRBJ1-4, with D unresolved. The material sequenced was blood. CDR3 protein: CASATTATNEKLFF. The CDR3 DNA sequence: TGTGCCAGCGCTACTACTGCAACTAATGAAAAACTGTTTTTT.